The rows below give T cell receptor beta chains drawn from one sample of a study of blood T cell repertoires in COVID-19. TCRdb's table, derived via immunoSEQ multiplex PCR, lists solely in-frame clones and lacks some. The table has 150,000 to 200,000 clones, around 83% seen once. Source material: PBMCs or T cells enriched from blood (not recorded which). The receptors here all came from a woman in her thirties or forties in a cohort exposed to, infected with or recovered from COVID-19 (not recorded which). Both conserved end residues are part of each CDR3.

j_gene,v_gene,len,CDR3aa
TRBJ2-3,TRBV29-1,11,CSTWVSGTQYF
TRBJ2-1,TRBV19,18,CASSIGRREGLPYNEQFF
TRBJ1-1,TRBV5-4,13,CASSLIQGTEAFF
TRBJ2-1,TRBV7-9,13,CASSFSRNNEQFF
TRBJ1-3,TRBV7-6,15,CASSLQGKGRNTIYF
TRBJ2-2,TRBV6-2/TRBV6-3,14,CASSYAGMAGELFF
TRBJ2-1,TRBV10-2,14,CASTPGLVGNEQFF
TRBJ1-5,TRBV9,15,CASSETGGINQPQHF
TRBJ1-5,TRBV28,14,CASSPDRVGQPQHF
TRBJ1-1,TRBV19,14,CATLEGVGSTEAFF
TRBJ2-7,TRBV29-1,15,CSVEDGGGGSYEQYF
TRBJ2-3,TRBV27,15,CASSLGPAVADTQYF
TRBJ1-1,TRBV29-1,13,CSVDRVLNTEAFF
TRBJ1-2,TRBV28,12,CASSLRQYGYTF
TRBJ1-1,TRBV7-8,15,CASSAAGSIWAEAFF
TRBJ1-5,TRBV6-5,14,CASSIGTGHQPQHF
TRBJ2-1,TRBV5-5,15,CASSPQGQSYNEQFF
TRBJ1-1,TRBV13,15,CASSPKSGGNTEAFF
TRBJ2-7,TRBV12-5,15,CASGLGLAGGFEQYF
TRBJ1-3,TRBV30,15,CAWSGGGTPGNTIYF
TRBJ2-3,TRBV9,15,CASSLGTISTDTQYF
TRBJ1-1,TRBV5-1,15,CASSQSQGMNTEAFF
TRBJ1-2,TRBV9,17,CASSVSRDSQFNYGYTF
TRBJ1-4,TRBV19,16,CASSNPRTGANEKLFF
TRBJ1-1,TRBV27,18,CASSLFRGGTGANTEAFF
TRBJ1-2,TRBV5-1,14,CASSLETGNYGYTF
TRBJ2-3,TRBV7-9,16,CASSPRASGVTDTQYF
TRBJ2-1,TRBV4-1,14,CASSQADTYNEQFF
TRBJ2-3,TRBV6-5,16,CASSYSSSGGADTQYF
TRBJ2-7,TRBV5-6,14,CASSLGPGTYEQYF
TRBJ2-5,TRBV6-2/TRBV6-3,14,CASSYGDSRETQYF
TRBJ1-2,TRBV6-2/TRBV6-3,13,CASSLWQAYGYTF
TRBJ1-1,TRBV11-2,13,CASSPNTNTEAFF
TRBJ1-4,TRBV29-1,13,CSAQGPPGEKLFF
TRBJ2-6,TRBV6-2/TRBV6-3,16,CASSLGLYSGANVLTF
TRBJ1-1,TRBV19,14,CASSVRSGGTEAFF
TRBJ1-5,TRBV6-5,13,CASSYTGGQPQHF
TRBJ1-1,TRBV19,13,CASHHGGGLGAFF
TRBJ1-5,TRBV15,14,CATKQGYGNQPQHF
TRBJ2-3,TRBV29-1,16,CSVEGGDSSSTDTQYF
TRBJ2-7,TRBV27,18,CASSLSAGTGGGIGEQYF
TRBJ1-1,TRBV19,15,CASSIQGASNTEAFF
TRBJ2-7,TRBV29-1,16,CSGGHLAAGAQGEQYF
TRBJ1-3,TRBV6-1,17,CASSEAWTRSSGNTIYF
TRBJ2-2,TRBV5-4,18,CASSPTGLAGARAGELFF
TRBJ1-2,TRBV9,15,CASSAGDRVNYGYTF
TRBJ1-4,TRBV27,14,CASSVQGAKEKLFF
TRBJ1-3,TRBV28,14,CASSLTASGNTIYF
TRBJ2-7,TRBV7-9,14,CASSLPSTAFYQYF
TRBJ1-1,TRBV7-2,16,CASSLRNLLMNTEAFF
TRBJ1-1,TRBV13,17,CASSTLGRGFPNTEAFF
TRBJ1-1,TRBV10-1,15,CASSESAEMNTEAFF
TRBJ1-4,TRBV4-3,15,CASSQLQATNEKLFF